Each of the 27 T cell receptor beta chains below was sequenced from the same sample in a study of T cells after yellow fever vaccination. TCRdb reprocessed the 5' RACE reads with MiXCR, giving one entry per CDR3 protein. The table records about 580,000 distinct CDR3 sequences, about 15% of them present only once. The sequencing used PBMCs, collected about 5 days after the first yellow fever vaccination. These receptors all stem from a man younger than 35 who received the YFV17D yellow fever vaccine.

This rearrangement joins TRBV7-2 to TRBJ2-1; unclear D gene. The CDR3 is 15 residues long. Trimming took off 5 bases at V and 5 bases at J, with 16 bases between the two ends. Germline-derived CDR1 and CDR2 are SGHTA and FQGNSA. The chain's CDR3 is CASSRSHGGNNEQFF. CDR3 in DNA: TGTGCCAGCAGCCGAAGTCACGGCGGAAACAATGAGCAGTTCTTC.

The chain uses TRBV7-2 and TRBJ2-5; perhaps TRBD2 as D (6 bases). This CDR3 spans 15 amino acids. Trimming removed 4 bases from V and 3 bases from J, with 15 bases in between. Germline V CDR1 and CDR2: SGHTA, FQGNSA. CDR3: CASSSPERVEETQYF. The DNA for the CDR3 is TGTGCCAGCAGCTCACCCGAGCGGGTCGAAGAGACCCAGTACTTC.

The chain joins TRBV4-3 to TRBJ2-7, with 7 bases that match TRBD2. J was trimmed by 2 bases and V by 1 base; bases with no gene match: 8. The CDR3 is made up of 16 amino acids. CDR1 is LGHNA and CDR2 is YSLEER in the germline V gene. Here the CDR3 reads CASSQGIAGTTYEQYF. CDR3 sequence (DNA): TGCGCCAGCAGCCAAGGAATAGCGGGCACAACCTACGAGCAGTACTTC.

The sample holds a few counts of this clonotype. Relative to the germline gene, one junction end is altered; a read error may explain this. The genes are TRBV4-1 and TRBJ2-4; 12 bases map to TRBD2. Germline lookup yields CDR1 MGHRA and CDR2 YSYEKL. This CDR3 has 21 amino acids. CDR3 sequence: CASSQEQWLAGGPGAKNIQYF. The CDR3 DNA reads TGCGCCAGCAGTCAAGAGCAGTGGCTAGCGGGGGGGCCGGGTGCCAAAAACATTCAGTACTTC.

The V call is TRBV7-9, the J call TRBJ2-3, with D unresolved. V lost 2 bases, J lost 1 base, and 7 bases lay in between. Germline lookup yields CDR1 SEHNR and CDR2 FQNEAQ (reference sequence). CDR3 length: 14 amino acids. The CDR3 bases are TGTGCCAGCAGCTTAAATCAGGGCACAGATACGCAGTATTTT. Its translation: CASSLNQGTDTQYF.

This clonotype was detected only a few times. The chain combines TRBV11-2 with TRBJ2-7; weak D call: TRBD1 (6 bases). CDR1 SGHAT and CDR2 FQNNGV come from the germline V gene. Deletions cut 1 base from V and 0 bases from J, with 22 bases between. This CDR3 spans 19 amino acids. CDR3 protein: CASSLGAPWGLAASYEQYF. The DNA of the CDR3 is TGTGCCAGCAGCTTAGGGGCACCGTGGGGGCTAGCTGCCTCCTACGAGCAGTACTTC.

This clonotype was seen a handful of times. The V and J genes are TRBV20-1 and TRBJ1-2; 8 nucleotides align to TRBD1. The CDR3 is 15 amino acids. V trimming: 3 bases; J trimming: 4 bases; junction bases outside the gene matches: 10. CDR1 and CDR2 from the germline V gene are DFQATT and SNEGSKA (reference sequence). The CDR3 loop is CSASPAGGEGYGYTF. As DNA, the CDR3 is TGCAGTGCTAGTCCTGCAGGGGGCGAAGGCTATGGCTACACCTTC.

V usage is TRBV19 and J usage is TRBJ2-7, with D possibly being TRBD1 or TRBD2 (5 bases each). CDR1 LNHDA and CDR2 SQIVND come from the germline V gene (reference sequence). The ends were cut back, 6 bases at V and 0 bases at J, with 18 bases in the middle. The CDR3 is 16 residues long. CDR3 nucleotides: TGTGCCAGTAGCACTTGGCTGCCAGGGAGCTCCTACGAGCAGTACTTC. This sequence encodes CASSTWLPGSSYEQYF.

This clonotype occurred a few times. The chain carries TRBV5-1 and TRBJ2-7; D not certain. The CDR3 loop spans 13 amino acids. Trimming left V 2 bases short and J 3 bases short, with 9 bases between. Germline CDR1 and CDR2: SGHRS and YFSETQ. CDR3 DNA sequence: TGCGCCAGCAGCTTCCGACGCAACTACGAGCAGTACTTC. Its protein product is CASSFRRNYEQYF.

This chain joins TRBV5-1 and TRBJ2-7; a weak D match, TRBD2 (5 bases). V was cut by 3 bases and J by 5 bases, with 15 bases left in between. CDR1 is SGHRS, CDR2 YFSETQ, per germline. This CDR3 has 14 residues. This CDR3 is CASSSGLARDEQYF. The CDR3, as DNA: TGCGCCAGCAGCTCGGGCCTAGCTCGGGACGAGCAGTACTTC.

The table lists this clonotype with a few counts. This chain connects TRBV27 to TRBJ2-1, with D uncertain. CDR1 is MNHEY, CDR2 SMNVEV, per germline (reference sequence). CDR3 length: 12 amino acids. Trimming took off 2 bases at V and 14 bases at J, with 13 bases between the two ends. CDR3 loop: CASSLSGTVKFF. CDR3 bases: TGTGCCAGCAGTTTAAGTGGCACAGTTAAGTTCTTC.

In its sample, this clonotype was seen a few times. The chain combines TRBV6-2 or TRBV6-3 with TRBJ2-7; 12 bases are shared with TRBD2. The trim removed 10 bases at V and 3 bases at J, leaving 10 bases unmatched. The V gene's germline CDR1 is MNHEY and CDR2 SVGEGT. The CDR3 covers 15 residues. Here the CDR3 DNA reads TGTGCCACCCTCCGCAGACTAGCGGGGGACTACGAGCAGTACTTC. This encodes CATLRRLAGDYEQYF.

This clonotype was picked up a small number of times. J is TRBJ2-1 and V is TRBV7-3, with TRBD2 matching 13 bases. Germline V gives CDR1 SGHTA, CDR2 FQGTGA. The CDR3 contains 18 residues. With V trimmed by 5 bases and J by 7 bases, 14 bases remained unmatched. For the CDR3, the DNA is TGTGCCAGCAGCCCACCGGGACTAGCGGGGTCCGGAGTGAATGAGCAGTTCTTC. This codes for CASSPPGLAGSGVNEQFF.

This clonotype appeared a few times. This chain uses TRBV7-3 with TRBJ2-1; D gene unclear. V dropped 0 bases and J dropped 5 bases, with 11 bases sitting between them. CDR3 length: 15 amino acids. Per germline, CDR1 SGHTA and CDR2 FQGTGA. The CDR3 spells CASSLTGSANNEQFF. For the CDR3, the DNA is TGTGCCAGCAGCTTAACAGGGTCGGCAAACAATGAGCAGTTCTTC.

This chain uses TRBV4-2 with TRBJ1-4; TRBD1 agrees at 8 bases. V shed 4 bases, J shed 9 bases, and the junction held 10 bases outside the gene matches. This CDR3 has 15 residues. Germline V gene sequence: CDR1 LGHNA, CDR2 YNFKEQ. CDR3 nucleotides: TGTGCCAGCAGCCGGCGGGCAGGGGGCAAGAAAAAACTGTTTTTT. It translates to CASSRRAGGKKKLFF.

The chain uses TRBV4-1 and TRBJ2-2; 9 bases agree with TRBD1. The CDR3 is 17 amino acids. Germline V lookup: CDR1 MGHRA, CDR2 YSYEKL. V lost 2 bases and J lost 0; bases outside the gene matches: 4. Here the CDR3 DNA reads TGCGCCAGCAGCCAATCTGGGACAGGGTCGAACACCGGGGAGCTGTTTTTT. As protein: CASSQSGTGSNTGELFF.

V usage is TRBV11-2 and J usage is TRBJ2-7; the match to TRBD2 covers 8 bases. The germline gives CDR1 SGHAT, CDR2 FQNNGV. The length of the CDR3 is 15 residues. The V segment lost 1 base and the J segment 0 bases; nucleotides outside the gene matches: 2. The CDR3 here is CASSLGGGPSYEQYF. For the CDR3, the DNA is TGTGCCAGCAGCTTAGGCGGGGGGCCCTCCTACGAGCAGTACTTC.

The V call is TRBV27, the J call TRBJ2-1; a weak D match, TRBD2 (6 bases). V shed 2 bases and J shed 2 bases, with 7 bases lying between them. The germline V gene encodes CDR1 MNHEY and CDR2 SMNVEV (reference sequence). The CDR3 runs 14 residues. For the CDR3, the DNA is TGTGCCAGCAGTTTACTAGCGACCTACAATGAGCAGTTCTTC. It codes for CASSLLATYNEQFF.

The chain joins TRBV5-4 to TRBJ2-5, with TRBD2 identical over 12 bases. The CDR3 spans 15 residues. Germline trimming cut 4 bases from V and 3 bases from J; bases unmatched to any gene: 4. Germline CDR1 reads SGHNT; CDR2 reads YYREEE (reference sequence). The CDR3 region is CASSIRLAGEETQYF. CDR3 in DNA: TGTGCCAGCAGCATCCGACTAGCGGGAGAAGAGACCCAGTACTTC.

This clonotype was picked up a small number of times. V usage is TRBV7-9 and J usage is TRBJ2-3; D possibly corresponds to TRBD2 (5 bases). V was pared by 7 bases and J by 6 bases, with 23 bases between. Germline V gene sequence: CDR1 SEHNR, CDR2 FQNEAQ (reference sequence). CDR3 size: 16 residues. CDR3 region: CASTPSAVGSMDTQYF. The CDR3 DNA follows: TGTGCCAGCACCCCCTCCGCAGTAGGGAGTATGGATACGCAGTATTTT.

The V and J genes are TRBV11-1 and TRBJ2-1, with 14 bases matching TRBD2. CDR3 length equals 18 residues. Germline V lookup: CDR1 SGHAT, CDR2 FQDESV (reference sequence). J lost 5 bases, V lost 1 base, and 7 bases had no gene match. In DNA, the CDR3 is TGTGCCAGCAGCTTAGTGACTAGCGGGGGGGCCGGGAACAATGAGCAGTTCTTC. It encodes CASSLVTSGGAGNNEQFF.

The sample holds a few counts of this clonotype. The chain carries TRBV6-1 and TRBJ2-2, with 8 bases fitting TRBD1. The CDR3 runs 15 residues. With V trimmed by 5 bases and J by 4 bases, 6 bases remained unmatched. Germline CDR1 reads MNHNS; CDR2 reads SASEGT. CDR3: CASSRQGSGTGELFF. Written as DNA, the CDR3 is TGTGCCAGCAGTCGACAGGGGTCGGGCACCGGGGAGCTGTTTTTT.

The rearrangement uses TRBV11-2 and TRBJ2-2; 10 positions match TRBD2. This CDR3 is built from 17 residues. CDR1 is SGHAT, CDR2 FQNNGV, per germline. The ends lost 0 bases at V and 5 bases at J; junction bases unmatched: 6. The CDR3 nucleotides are TGTGCCAGCAGCTTAGAAGGCCTAGCGGGGGTAACCGGGGAGCTGTTTTTT. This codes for CASSLEGLAGVTGELFF.

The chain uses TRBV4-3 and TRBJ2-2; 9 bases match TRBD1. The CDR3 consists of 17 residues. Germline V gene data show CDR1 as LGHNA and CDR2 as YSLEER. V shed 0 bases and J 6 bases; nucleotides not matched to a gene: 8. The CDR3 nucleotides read TGCGCCAGCAGCCAAGATATCAACAGGGGGCGCGCCGGGGAGCTGTTTTTT. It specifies CASSQDINRGRAGELFF.

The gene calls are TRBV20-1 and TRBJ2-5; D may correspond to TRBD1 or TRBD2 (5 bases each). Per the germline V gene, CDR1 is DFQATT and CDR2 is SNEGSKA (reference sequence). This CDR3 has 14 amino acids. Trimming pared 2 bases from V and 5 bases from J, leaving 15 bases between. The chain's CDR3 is CSARMTRGSETQYF. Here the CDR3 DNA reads TGCAGTGCTAGAATGACCCGGGGCTCGGAGACCCAGTACTTC.

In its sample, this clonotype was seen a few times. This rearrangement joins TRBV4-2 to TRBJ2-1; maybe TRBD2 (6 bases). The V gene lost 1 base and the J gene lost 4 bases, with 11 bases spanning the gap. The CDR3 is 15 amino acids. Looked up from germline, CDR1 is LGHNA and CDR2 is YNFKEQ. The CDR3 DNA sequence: TGTGCCAGCAGCCAAGCCTACGGGGGTTACAATGAGCAGTTCTTC. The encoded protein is CASSQAYGGYNEQFF.

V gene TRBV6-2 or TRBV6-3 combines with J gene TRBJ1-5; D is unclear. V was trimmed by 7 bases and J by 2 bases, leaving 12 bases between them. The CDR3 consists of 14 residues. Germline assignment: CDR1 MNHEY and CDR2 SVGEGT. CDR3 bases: TGTGCCAGCACTAAGGACCTACGCAATCAGCCCCAGCATTTT. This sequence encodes CASTKDLRNQPQHF.